The 29 T cell receptor beta chains given below trace back to one sample, sequenced in a study of T-cell reconstitution after alpha-beta-depleted transplantation in children. Preparing the TCRbeta library involved the use of unique molecular identifiers. Using its own MiXCR run on the PCR reads, TCRdb lists one record per CDR3 protein. The sample has roughly 90,000 distinct CDR3 sequences, less than 15% seen once. The starting material was PBMCs from the stem cell graft donor, obtained from the stem cell graft. These receptors came from a human donor who donated a stem cell graft to a child with inherited bone marrow failure.

J is TRBJ2-7 and V is TRBV7-2; no clear D gene. Germline CDR1 and CDR2: SGHTA and FQGNSA. CDR3 length: 17 residues. The ends were cut back, 4 bases at V and 0 bases at J, with 19 bases in the middle. The CDR3 loop reads CASSSRFGGESSYEQYF. In nucleotides, the CDR3 is TGTGCCAGCAGCTCGCGGTTCGGCGGCGAGAGCTCCTACGAGCAGTACTTC. Using reference TRBV7-2 and TRBJ2-7 for the parts outside the CDR3, the full variable domain is GAGVSQSPSNKVTEKGKDVELRCDPISGHTALYWYRQSLGQGLEFLIYFQGNSAPDKSGLPSDRFSAERTGGSVSTLTIQRTQQEDSAVYLCASSSRFGGESSYEQYFGPGTRLTVT.

In this sample, this clonotype turned up many times. J is TRBJ1-6 and V is TRBV20-1, with D tentatively TRBD1 (5 bases). V dropped 1 base and J dropped 8 bases, with 9 bases sitting between them. This CDR3 has 13 residues. The germline gives CDR1 DFQATT, CDR2 SNEGSKA (reference sequence). In nucleotides, the CDR3 is TGCAGTGCTAGAGCGGCAGGGTATTCACCCCTCCACTTT. As protein: CSARAAGYSPLHF.

This clonotype was picked up many times. The chain is built from TRBV28 and TRBJ2-5; 8 positions match TRBD2. CDR3 length: 16 amino acids. Germline lookup yields CDR1 MDHEN and CDR2 SYDVKM. The junction had 13 bases not matched to a gene; V was cut back by 6 bases and J by 4 bases. The CDR3 DNA reads as TGTGCCAGCAGCCAACAGCGGGAGCGGGGGCGAGAGACCCAGTACTTC. Translated, it gives CASSQQRERGRETQYF.

This chain uses TRBV28 with TRBJ2-2; D uncertain. V was trimmed by 3 bases and J by 6 bases, leaving 5 bases between them. CDR1 is MDHEN and CDR2 is SYDVKM in the germline V gene. CDR3 length: 12 amino acids. This chain's CDR3 is CASSLGAGELFF. CDR3 sequence (DNA): TGTGCCAGCAGTTTGGGCGCCGGGGAGCTGTTTTTT.

Concerning this clonotype itself: At one boundary the junction diverges from the germline segment, which might be a read error. This chain connects TRBV25-1 to TRBJ2-3, with 15 bases that match TRBD2. Per germline, CDR1 MGHDK and CDR2 SYGVNS. The CDR3 consists of 19 residues. CDR3 loop: CASSVLGTSGRSSTHTEYF. The CDR3 nucleotides are TGTGCCAGCAGTGTACTCGGGACTAGCGGGAGGTCTAGCACACATACGGAGTATTTT.

This clonotype was detected many times. This chain uses TRBV5-1 with TRBJ2-7; weak D call: TRBD1 (5 bases). The length of the CDR3 is 13 residues. Germline CDR1 reads SGHRS; CDR2 reads YFSETQ. V lost 3 bases and J lost 3, with 10 bases in between. The CDR3 sequence is CASSSQGVYEQYF. The CDR3 coding sequence is TGCGCCAGCAGCTCGCAGGGTGTCTACGAGCAGTACTTC.

At least ten counts were recorded for this clonotype. The V gene is TRBV12-3 or TRBV12-4, the J gene TRBJ2-1, with D uncertain. This CDR3 region has 13 residues. Trimming pared 3 bases from V and 6 bases from J, leaving 9 bases between. The CDR3 DNA sequence: TGTGCCAGCAGTTTCCCACCGGGCAATGAGCAGTTCTTC. This sequence encodes CASSFPPGNEQFF.

In this sample, this clonotype turned up many times. V gene TRBV27 combines with J gene TRBJ2-5; D is uncertain. The germline V and J ends were trimmed by 2 bases and 0 bases, with 13 bases remaining between them. This CDR3 is 16 amino acids long. Germline V gene lookup returns CDR1 MNHEY and CDR2 SMNVEV (reference sequence). CDR3 sequence (DNA): TGTGCCAGCAGTTTACGTGGTCGGAGAGACCAAGAGACCCAGTACTTC. Translating it yields CASSLRGRRDQETQYF.

This clonotype has a count of ten or more. This sequence joins TRBV7-9 and TRBJ2-7; TRBD1 matches at 7 bases. Germline-derived CDR1 and CDR2 are SEHNR and FQNEAQ (reference sequence). The V gene end was trimmed by 5 bases and the J gene end by 2 bases; junction bases not matched to a gene: 12. CDR3 length: 16 residues. The chain's CDR3 is CASSPHRGPRTYEQYF. DNA for the CDR3: TGTGCCAGCAGCCCACACAGGGGACCGAGAACCTACGAGCAGTACTTC.

This clonotype came up a few times. The chain uses TRBV19 and TRBJ1-2; D ambiguous. CDR1 and CDR2 (germline): LNHDA, SQIVND (reference sequence). The CDR3 totals 17 residues. V was shortened by 3 bases and J by 6 bases, with 23 bases between the two germline ends. The CDR3, as DNA: TGTGCCAGTAGTATCTATCTAGTAGACACCGCTGGGGATGGCTACACCTTC. Translating it yields CASSIYLVDTAGDGYTF.

The table lists this clonotype with many counts. V usage is TRBV7-2 and J usage is TRBJ1-6; D uncertain. Deletions cut 5 bases from V and 0 bases from J, with 5 bases between. Germline V gene data show CDR1 as SGHTA and CDR2 as FQGNSA. The CDR3 length is 14 residues. The CDR3 DNA follows: TGTGCCAGCAGCCCCAGCTCCTATAATTCACCCCTCCACTTT. This gives the protein CASSPSSYNSPLHF.

J is TRBJ2-7 and V is TRBV3-1, with 7 bases matching TRBD1. CDR1 and CDR2 (germline): LGHDT, YNNKEL (reference sequence). The V gene end was trimmed by 3 bases and the J gene end by 4 bases; junction bases not matched to a gene: 9. This CDR3 contains 15 residues. CDR3 loop: CASSHRPTGWYEQYF. The CDR3 DNA is TGTGCCAGCAGCCATCGACCGACAGGGTGGTACGAGCAGTACTTC.

This clonotype has ten or more counts. The rearrangement joins TRBV4-3 to TRBJ2-7, with D possibly being TRBD2 (6 bases). V lost 1 base and J lost 5, with 15 bases in between. CDR3 length: 15 residues. Germline lookup yields CDR1 LGHNA and CDR2 YSLEER. CDR3 region: CASSQGRDPTNEQYF. The CDR3, as DNA: TGCGCCAGCAGCCAAGGGAGGGACCCAACGAACGAGCAGTACTTC.

This clonotype appeared many times. This chain uses TRBV4-3 with TRBJ2-1; 12 bases fit TRBD2. The CDR3 covers 15 residues. The trim removed 1 base at V and 7 bases at J, leaving 2 bases unmatched. Germline CDR1 and CDR2: LGHNA and YSLEER. CDR3 residues: CASSQGLAGANEQFF. CDR3 in DNA: TGCGCCAGCAGCCAAGGACTAGCGGGAGCGAATGAGCAGTTCTTC.

This clonotype was picked up many times. The rearrangement links TRBV27 to TRBJ2-5; TRBD2 matches at 13 bases. CDR1 and CDR2 (germline): MNHEY, SMNVEV (reference sequence). The CDR3 is 15 residues long. V shed 8 bases and J 3 bases; nucleotides not matched to a gene: 6. The CDR3 sequence: CASQPGLAGEETQYF. CDR3 DNA sequence: TGTGCCAGCCAACCCGGACTAGCGGGGGAAGAGACCCAGTACTTC.

The rearrangement uses TRBV25-1 and TRBJ2-5; 10 nucleotides agree with TRBD1. The germline gives CDR1 MGHDK, CDR2 SYGVNS. V was pared by 8 bases and J by 5 bases, with 8 bases of the junction left unmatched. The CDR3 runs to 14 residues. CDR3 residues: CASAPGQGWETQYF. In nucleotides, the CDR3 is TGTGCCAGCGCACCGGGACAGGGGTGGGAGACCCAGTACTTC.

This clonotype was detected ten times or more. The chain links TRBV5-5 to TRBJ2-1; D may correspond to TRBD1 or TRBD2 (5 bases each). Germline V lookup: CDR1 SGHKS, CDR2 YYEKEE (reference sequence). V gave up 1 base and J gave up 5 bases, with 19 bases separating them. The CDR3 length is 17 residues. CDR3 bases: TGTGCCAGCAGCTTGCGGCCTACCAGACGAGGGGACAATGAGCAGTTCTTC. It codes for CASSLRPTRRGDNEQFF.

This chain uses TRBV4-2 with TRBJ1-6; D is perhaps TRBD1 (5 bases). Germline values: CDR1 LGHNA, CDR2 YNFKEQ. The CDR3 is made up of 17 amino acids. V lost 2 bases to trimming and J lost 5 bases, with 16 bases between them. The CDR3 nucleotides read TGTGCCAGCAGCCAATTTTGGGGGGACCGAAATAATTCACCCCTCCACTTT. Its protein product is CASSQFWGDRNNSPLHF.

This clonotype has ten or more counts. The chain joins TRBV20-1 to TRBJ1-5, with 9 bases that match TRBD1. In germline, CDR1 is DFQATT, CDR2 SNEGSKA (reference sequence). This CDR3 is 13 amino acids long. After removal of 7 bases from V and 3 bases from J, the junction contained 4 bases not matched to a gene. CDR3 region: CSGGQGNNQPQHF. Here the CDR3 DNA reads TGCAGTGGGGGACAGGGTAACAATCAGCCCCAGCATTTT.

This clonotype was found many times. The chain combines TRBV3-1 with TRBJ1-5, with no clear D. From germline, CDR1 is LGHDT and CDR2 YNNKEL (reference sequence). The V end lost 0 bases, the J end lost 5 bases, and 17 bases lay between the germline ends. CDR3 length: 17 residues. CDR3 coding DNA: TGTGCCAGCAGCCAAGATCCATTATCCGGGCCTCATCAGCCCCAGCATTTT. Amino acids: CASSQDPLSGPHQPQHF.

At least ten counts were recorded for this clonotype. The rearrangement links TRBV20-1 to TRBJ1-1; the match to TRBD1 covers 7 bases. With V trimmed by 5 bases and J by 0 bases, 3 bases remained unmatched. CDR3 length: 13 amino acids. Germline V gene sequence: CDR1 DFQATT, CDR2 SNEGSKA (reference sequence). Here the CDR3 DNA reads TGCAGTGCTCCGGGACAGATGAACACTGAAGCTTTCTTT. Protein sequence: CSAPGQMNTEAFF.

This clonotype was detected many times. Written as DNA, the CDR3 is TGCAGTGCTAGAGATCGAACGGGTAGTGGCTACACCTTC. Its translation: CSARDRTGSGYTF. The chain recombines TRBV20-1 with TRBJ1-2; the D is unclear. The CDR3 is 13 amino acids. Trimming removed 0 bases from V and 7 bases from J, with 12 bases in between. Per the germline V gene, CDR1 is DFQATT and CDR2 is SNEGSKA (reference sequence).

This clonotype has at least ten counts. The chain combines TRBV5-1 with TRBJ2-2; no firm D call. The CDR3 is 15 residues long. Germline lookup yields CDR1 SGHRS and CDR2 YFSETQ. V shed 0 bases and J shed 2 bases, with 8 bases lying between them. This CDR3 reads CASSLGGYNTGELFF. The CDR3 nucleotides read TGCGCCAGCAGCTTGGGAGGCTACAACACCGGGGAGCTGTTTTTT.

The chain recombines TRBV18 with TRBJ2-5; 9 nucleotides align to TRBD2. The CDR3 consists of 14 residues. Looked up from germline, CDR1 is KGHSH and CDR2 is LQKENI. Unmatched junction bases numbered 4, after V lost 3 bases and J lost 5 bases. This CDR3 is CASSPASGDETQYF. CDR3 coding DNA: TGTGCCAGCTCACCGGCTAGCGGGGACGAGACCCAGTACTTC.

This clonotype has ten or more counts. The rearrangement uses TRBV15 and TRBJ1-5; possibly TRBD1 for D (5 bases). Germline V lookup: CDR1 LNHNV, CDR2 YYDKDF (reference sequence). The length of the CDR3 is 16 residues. Between the trimmed V and J ends, which lost 1 base and 0 bases, there was a span of 10 bases. Here the CDR3 DNA reads TGTGCCACCAGCAGAGTGGGACCCTATAGCAATCAGCCCCAGCATTTT. Translation: CATSRVGPYSNQPQHF.

This clonotype has ten or more counts. As DNA, the CDR3 is TGTGCCAGCAGTTTAGGGACGTTCCAGGGGGATGAAAAACTGTTTTTT. This gives the protein CASSLGTFQGDEKLFF. This sequence joins TRBV12-3 or TRBV12-4 and TRBJ1-4; 7 bases map to TRBD1. Unmatched junction bases numbered 8, after V lost 1 base and J lost 6 bases. The CDR3 length is 16 residues.

This clonotype was picked up a small number of times. The V call is TRBV19, the J call TRBJ2-1; perhaps D is TRBD1 or TRBD2 (5 bases each). This CDR3 has 15 amino acids. Germline CDR1 and CDR2: LNHDA and SQIVND (reference sequence). V was cut by 7 bases and J by 4 bases, with 17 bases left in between. The chain's CDR3 is CASKVRQGPYNEQFF. The CDR3, as DNA: TGTGCCAGTAAGGTGCGGCAGGGACCGTACAATGAGCAGTTCTTC.

In regard to this clonotype: This may stem from a read error, because a much larger clone lies one nucleotide away. The chain has TRBV12-3 or TRBV12-4 and TRBJ2-3; 9 positions agree with TRBD2. The CDR3 length is 19 residues. The CDR3 sequence: CTSNYGGRDAAASTDTQYF. The CDR3 DNA reads TGTACCAGCAACTATGGCGGGAGGGACGCCGCCGCCAGCACAGATACGCAGTATTTT.

This clonotype was picked up a small number of times. The chain carries TRBV11-2 and TRBJ2-3; no clear D. The CDR3 contains 13 residues. Deletions cut 5 bases from V and 2 bases from J, with 8 bases between. Germline CDR1 is SGHAT and CDR2 is FQNNGV. This CDR3 reads CASSVSPTDTQYF. The CDR3 region has the DNA TGTGCCAGCAGCGTAAGCCCCACAGATACGCAGTATTTT.